The entry below gives a single TCR beta chain sequence along with its context. Germline V gives CDR1 SGDLS, CDR2 YYNGEE. The V and J ends lost 0 bases and 2 bases respectively, with 8 bases between them. The CDR3 contains 14 residues. Sequencing was performed with immunoSEQ multiplex PCR; in TCRdb, only in-frame clones are kept and a portion is missing. The repertoire holds some 97,000 clones, with approximately 90% as singletons. The sample is drawn from a study of T cell changes during pregnancy in multiple sclerosis. V usage is TRBV9 and J usage is TRBJ2-5, with D possibly being TRBD1 (5 bases). The sequence derives from a female donor with multiple sclerosis, enrolled in a pregnancy study. The specimen was peripheral blood, collected after pregnancy. The CDR3 DNA reads as TGTGCCAGCAGCGTAGAGACAGATCAAGAGACCCAGTACTTC. This sequence encodes CASSVETDQETQYF.